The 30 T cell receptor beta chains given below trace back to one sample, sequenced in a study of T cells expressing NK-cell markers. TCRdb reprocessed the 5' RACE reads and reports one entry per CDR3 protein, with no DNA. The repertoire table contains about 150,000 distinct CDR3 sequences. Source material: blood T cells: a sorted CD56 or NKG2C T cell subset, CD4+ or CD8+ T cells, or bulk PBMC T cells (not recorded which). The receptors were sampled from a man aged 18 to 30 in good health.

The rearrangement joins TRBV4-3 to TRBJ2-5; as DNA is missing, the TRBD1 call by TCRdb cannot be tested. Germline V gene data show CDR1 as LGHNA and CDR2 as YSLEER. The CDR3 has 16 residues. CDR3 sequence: CASSQDRAAPQETQYF.

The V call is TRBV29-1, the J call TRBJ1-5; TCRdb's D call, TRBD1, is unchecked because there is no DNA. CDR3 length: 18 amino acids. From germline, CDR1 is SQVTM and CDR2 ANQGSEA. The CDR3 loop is CSVGRQGDGERGNQPQHF.

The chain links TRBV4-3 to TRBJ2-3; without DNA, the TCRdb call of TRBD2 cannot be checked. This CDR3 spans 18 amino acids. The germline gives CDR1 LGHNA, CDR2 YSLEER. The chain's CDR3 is CASSQNLGLAGETDTQYF.

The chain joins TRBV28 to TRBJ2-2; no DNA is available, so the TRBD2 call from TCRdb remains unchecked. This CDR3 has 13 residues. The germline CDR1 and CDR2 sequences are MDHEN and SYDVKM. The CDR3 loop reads CATAAGGVRELFF.

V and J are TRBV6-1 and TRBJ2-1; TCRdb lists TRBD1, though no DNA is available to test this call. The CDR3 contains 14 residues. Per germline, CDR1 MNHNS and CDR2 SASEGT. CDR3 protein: CASTRYPGDNEQFF.

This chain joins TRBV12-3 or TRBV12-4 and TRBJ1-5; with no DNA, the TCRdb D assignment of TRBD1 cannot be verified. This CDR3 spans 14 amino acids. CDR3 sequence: CASSVPGQGQPQHF.

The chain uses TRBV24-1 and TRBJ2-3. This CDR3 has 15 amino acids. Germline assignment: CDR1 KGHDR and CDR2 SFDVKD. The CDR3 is CATSDLESPINTQYF.

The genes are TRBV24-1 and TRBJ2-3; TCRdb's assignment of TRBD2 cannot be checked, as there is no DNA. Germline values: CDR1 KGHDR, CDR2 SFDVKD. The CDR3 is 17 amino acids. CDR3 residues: CATSVTGAIPFTDTQYF.

CDR3: CASSTPHRRQPSTDTQYF. This chain connects TRBV7-2 to TRBJ2-3; TCRdb picks TRBD1, but there is no DNA to check that call. In germline, CDR1 is SGHTA, CDR2 FQGNSA. The CDR3 is 18 residues long.

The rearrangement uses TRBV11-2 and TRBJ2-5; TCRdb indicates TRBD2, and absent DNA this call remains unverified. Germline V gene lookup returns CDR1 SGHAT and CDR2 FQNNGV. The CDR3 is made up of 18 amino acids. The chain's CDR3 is CASSPGLAGGPSWETQYF.

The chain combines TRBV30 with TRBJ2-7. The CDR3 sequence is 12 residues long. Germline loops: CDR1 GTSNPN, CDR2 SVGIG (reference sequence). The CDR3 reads CAWSGVSDEQYF.

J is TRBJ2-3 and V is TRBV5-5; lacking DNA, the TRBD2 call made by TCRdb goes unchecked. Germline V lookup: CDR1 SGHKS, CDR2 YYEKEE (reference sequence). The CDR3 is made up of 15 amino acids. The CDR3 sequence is CASSHRGLALGAQYF.

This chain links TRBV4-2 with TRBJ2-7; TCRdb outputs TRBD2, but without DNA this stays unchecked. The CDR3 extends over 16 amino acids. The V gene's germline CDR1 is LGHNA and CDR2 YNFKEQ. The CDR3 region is CASSPGGGSVSYEQYF.

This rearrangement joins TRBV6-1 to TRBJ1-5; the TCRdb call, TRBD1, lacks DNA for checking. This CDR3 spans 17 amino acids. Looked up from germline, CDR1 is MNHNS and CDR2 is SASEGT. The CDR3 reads CASSEEAGTGGYQPQHF.

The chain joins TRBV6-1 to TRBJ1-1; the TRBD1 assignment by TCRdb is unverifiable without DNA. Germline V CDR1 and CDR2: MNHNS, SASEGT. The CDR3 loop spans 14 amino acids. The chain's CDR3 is CASSLPGQNTEAFF.

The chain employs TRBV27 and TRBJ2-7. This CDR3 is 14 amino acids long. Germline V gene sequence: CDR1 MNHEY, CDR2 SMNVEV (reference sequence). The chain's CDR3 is CASSFYGESYEQYF.

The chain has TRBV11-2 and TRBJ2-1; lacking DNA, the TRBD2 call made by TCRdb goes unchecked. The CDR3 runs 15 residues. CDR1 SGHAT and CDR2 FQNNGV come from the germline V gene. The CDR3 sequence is CASSWTLAFDNEQFF. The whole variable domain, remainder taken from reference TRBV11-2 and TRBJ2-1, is EAGVAQSPRYKIIEKRQSVAFWCNPISGHATLYWYQQILGQGPKLLIQFQNNGVVDDSQLPKDRFSAERLKGVDSTLKIQPAKLEDSAVYLCASSWTLAFDNEQFFGPGTRLTVL.

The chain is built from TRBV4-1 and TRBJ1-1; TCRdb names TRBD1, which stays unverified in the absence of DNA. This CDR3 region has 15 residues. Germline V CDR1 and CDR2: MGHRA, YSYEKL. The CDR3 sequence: CASSLQGAMDTEAFF.

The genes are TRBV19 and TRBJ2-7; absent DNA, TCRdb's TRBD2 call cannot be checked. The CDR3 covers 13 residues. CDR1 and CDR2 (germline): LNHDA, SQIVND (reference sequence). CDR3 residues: CASSMGELYEQYF.

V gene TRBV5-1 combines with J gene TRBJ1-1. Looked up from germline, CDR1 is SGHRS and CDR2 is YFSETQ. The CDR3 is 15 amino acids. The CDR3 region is CASSLKQGPYTEAFF.

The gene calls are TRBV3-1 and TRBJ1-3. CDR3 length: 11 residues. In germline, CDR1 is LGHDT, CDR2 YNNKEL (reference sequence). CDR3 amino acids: CASSHRDTIYF.

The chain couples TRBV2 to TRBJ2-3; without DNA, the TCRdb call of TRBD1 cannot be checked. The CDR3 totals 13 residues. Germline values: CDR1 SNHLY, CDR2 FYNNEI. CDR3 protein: CASDRGRSDTQYF.

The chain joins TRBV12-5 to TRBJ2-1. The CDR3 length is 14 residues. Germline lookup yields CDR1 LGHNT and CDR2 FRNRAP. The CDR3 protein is CASRGSNSYNEQFF.

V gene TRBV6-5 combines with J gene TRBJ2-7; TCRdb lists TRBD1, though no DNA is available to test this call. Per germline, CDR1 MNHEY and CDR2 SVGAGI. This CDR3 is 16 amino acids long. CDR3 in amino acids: CASSYSRDGISYEQYF.

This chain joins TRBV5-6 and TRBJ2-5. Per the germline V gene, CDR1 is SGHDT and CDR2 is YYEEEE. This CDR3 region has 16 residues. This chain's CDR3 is CASSLDVGDHQETQYF.

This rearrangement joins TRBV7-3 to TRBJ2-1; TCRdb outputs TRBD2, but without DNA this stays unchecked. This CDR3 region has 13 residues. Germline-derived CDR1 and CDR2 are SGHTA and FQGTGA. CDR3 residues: CASSLGLAGEQFF.

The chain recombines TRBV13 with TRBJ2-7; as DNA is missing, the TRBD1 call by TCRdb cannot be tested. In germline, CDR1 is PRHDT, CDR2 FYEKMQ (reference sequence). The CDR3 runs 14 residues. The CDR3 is CASSLRTGKDEQYF.

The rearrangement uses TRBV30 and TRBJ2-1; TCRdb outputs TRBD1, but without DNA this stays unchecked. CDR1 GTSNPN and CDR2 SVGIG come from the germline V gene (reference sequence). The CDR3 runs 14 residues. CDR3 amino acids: CAWSQGIPSNEQFF. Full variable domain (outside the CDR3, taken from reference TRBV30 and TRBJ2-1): SQTIHQWPATLVQPVGSPLSLECTVEGTSNPNLYWYRQAAGRGLQLLFYSVGIGQISSEVPQNLSASRPQDRQFILSSKKLLLSDSGFYLCAWSQGIPSNEQFFGPGTRLTVL.

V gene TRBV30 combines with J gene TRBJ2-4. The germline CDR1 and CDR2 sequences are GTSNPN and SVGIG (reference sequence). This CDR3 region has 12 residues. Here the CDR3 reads CAWSGRRNIQYF. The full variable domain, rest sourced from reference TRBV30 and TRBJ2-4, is SQTIHQWPATLVQPVGSPLSLECTVEGTSNPNLYWYRQAAGRGLQLLFYSVGIGQISSEVPQNLSASRPQDRQFILSSKKLLLSDSGFYLCAWSGRRNIQYFGAGTRLSVL.

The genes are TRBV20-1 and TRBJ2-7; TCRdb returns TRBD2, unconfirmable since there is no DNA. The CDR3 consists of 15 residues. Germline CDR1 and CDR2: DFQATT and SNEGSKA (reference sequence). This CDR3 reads CSARTGLAGGNEQYF.